Reported below is one TCR beta chain. These data originate in a study of blood T cell repertoires in COVID-19. V shed 4 bases and J 2 bases; nucleotides not matched to a gene: 5. Germline CDR1 and CDR2: SGHTA and FQGNSA. The CDR3 sequence is 16 residues long. Clones were read by immunoSEQ multiplex PCR, and TCRdb kept only the in-frame ones, dropping some. Of about 310,000 clones detected, roughly 90% appear once; the ten largest clones hold around 9.3%. Participant-given clinical history determined each cohort assignment. Symptom resolution, clearance, or two negative PCRs marked the recovered donors of Cohort 3.

The sequenced sample consisted of PBMCs or T cells enriched from blood (not recorded which). The clonotype comes from a woman between 18 and 29 years old who had recovered from COVID-19. The chain joins TRBV7-2 to TRBJ2-4; 10 nucleotides line up with TRBD1. CDR3 amino acids: CASSSGTGVTKNIQYF. For the CDR3, the DNA is TGTGCCAGCAGCTCTGGGACAGGGGTAACCAAAAACATTCAGTACTTC. Drawing the rest from reference TRBV7-2 and TRBJ2-4, the complete variable domain is GAGVSQSPSNKVTEKGKDVELRCDPISGHTALYWYRQSLGQGLEFLIYFQGNSAPDKSGLPSDRFSAERTGGSVSTLTIQRTQQEDSAVYLCASSSGTGVTKNIQYFGAGTRLSVL.